Listed below are T cell receptor beta chains from one sample, sequenced in a study of Graves' ophthalmopathy and Graves' hyperthyroidism. One entry per CDR3 protein results from TCRdb running MiXCR on the multiplex PCR reads. The sample carries hundreds of thousands of distinct CDR3 sequences, just over 40% recorded once. Sequences were obtained from peripheral blood. These receptors all come from an adult man with Graves' ophthalmopathy. Both conserved end residues are part of each CDR3. The D gene is left open where the match is weak. Clone sizes are given selectively: once, few, many, or a class where the clone is expanded.

TRBV29-1	TRBJ1-2	15	few	TRBD1	CAWSPGTGTRGGYTF	TGTGCCTGGAGTCCCGGGACAGGGACGAGGGGTGGCTACACCTTC
TRBV19	TRBJ2-7	14	many	TRBD1	CASSQRTGSYEQYF	TGTGCCAGTAGTCAACGGACAGGTTCCTACGAGCAGTACTTC
TRBV30	TRBJ2-5	12	NA	NA	CAWSVCRETQYF	TGTGCCTGGAGTGTATGCAGGGAGACCCAGTACTTC
TRBV19	TRBJ1-1	13	many	NA	CASSIDRNTEAFF	TGTGCCAGTAGTATAGACAGGAACACTGAAGCTTTCTTT
TRBV9	TRBJ2-7	16	NA	TRBD2	CASSLDPGLAGGEQYF	TGTGCCAGCAGCCTCGACCCGGGACTAGCGGGAGGGGAGCAGTACTTC
TRBV10-3	TRBJ1-1	14	few	TRBD1	CASTDRDLNTEAFF	TGTGCCAGCACCGACAGGGATCTGAACACTGAAGCTTTCTTT
TRBV10-3	TRBJ1-2	13	few	TRBD1	CAISGQGTYGYTF	TGTGCCATCAGCGGACAGGGTACCTATGGCTACACCTTC
TRBV6-6	TRBJ2-5	15	few	TRBD1	CASRGTGVLQETQYF	TGTGCCAGCAGGGGGACAGGGGTATTGCAAGAGACCCAGTACTTC
TRBV5-1	TRBJ1-2	15	many	TRBD1	CASSDRDRGNNGYTF	TGCGCCAGCAGCGACCGGGACAGGGGAAATAATGGCTACACCTTC
TRBV7-6	TRBJ1-5	15	many	NA	CASSSHEAEDQPQHF	TGTGCCAGCAGCTCCCACGAGGCGGAGGATCAGCCCCAGCATTTT
TRBV12-3/TRBV12-4	TRBJ1-2	13	many	NA	CASSFTLGYGYTF	TGTGCCAGCAGTTTTACCCTGGGCTATGGCTACACCTTC
TRBV5-5	TRBJ1-4	13	many	NA	CASRSITNEKLFF	TGTGCCAGCAGGAGTATAACTAATGAAAAACTGTTTTTT
TRBV5-1	TRBJ1-6	15	many	NA	CASSGKGVDNSPLHF	TGCGCCAGCAGCGGGAAGGGGGTCGATAATTCACCCCTCCACTTT
TRBV12-3/TRBV12-4	TRBJ2-6	16	many	NA	CASSTRVFDGANVLTF	TGTGCCAGCAGTACCCGGGTCTTTGACGGGGCCAACGTCCTGACTTTC
TRBV24-1	TRBJ1-2	14	NA	NA	CATSEGPGPMGYTF	TGTGCCACCAGTGAGGGTCCCGGCCCCATGGGCTACACCTTC
TRBV19	TRBJ2-7	16	NA	NA	CASSIRGVIYGYEQYF	TGTGCCAGTAGTATAAGAGGGGTCATCTATGGCTACGAGCAGTACTTC
TRBV2	TRBJ1-4	15	NA	TRBD1	CASSEPGGTNEKLLF	TGTGCCAGCAGTGAACCAGGGGGCACTAATGAAAAACTGCTTTTT
TRBV7-6	TRBJ2-7	15	many	TRBD2	CASSYGTSRPLEQYF	TGTGCCAGCAGCTATGGGACTAGCCGTCCTCTCGAGCAGTACTTC
TRBV7-2	TRBJ1-4	14	many	NA	CASTAGTSGEKLFF	TGTGCCAGCACCGCCGGGACCTCGGGTGAAAAACTGTTTTTT
TRBV20-1	TRBJ2-7	16	NA	NA	CSARDGQGRNQPQQYF	TGCAGTGCTAGAGATGGGCAGGGGCGCAATCAGCCCCAGCAGTACTTC
TRBV5-6	TRBJ2-5	15	many	NA	CASSPLVLSQETQYF	TGTGCCAGCAGCCCTCTCGTGCTCTCACAAGAGACCCAGTACTTC
TRBV10-3	TRBJ1-4	18	many	TRBD1	CAISESKGRGTTNEKLFF	TGTGCCATCAGTGAGTCGAAGGGCAGGGGGACAACTAATGAAAAACTGTTTTTT
TRBV6-1	TRBJ2-5	15	many	TRBD2	CASSPSGGRGETQYF	TGTGCCAGCAGCCCCTCGGGAGGCCGGGGGGAGACCCAGTACTTC
TRBV29-1	TRBJ1-3	16	NA	NA	CSVTVGGAPSGNTIYF	TGCAGCGTGACGGTAGGGGGTGCGCCATCTGGAAACACCATATATTTT